These T cell receptor beta chains were read from a single sample in a study of blood T cell repertoires in COVID-19. Sequencing was performed with immunoSEQ multiplex PCR; in TCRdb, only in-frame clones are kept and a portion is missing. The sample has more than 80,000 clones, about 87% seen once. Sequencing was done on a sample of peripheral blood. These receptors all stem from a man older than 75 with acute or convalescent COVID-19. CDR3s include the opening cysteine and the closing phenylalanine or tryptophan. The D gene is left open where the match is weak. The size field is filled for only some rows; it gives once, few, many or a size class.

TRBJ2-5 . 18 . TRBV7-2 TGTGCCAGCAGCTTACGGATTCTCGGCGGGCGTTACCAAGAGACCCAGTACTTC CASSLRILGGRYQETQYF
TRBJ2-5 . 15 TRBD2 TRBV7-3 TGTGCCAGCAGCCATCGGGGGGGAGGACAAGAGACCCAGTACTTC CASSHRGGGQETQYF
TRBJ2-2 . 15 TRBD1 TRBV19 TGTGCCACCCGTCGAGCAGGGGGCGACACCGGGGAGCTGTTTTTT CATRRAGGDTGELFF
TRBJ1-3 . 15 . TRBV6-5 TGTGCCAGCACCACCCTACAGGGTTCGGGAAACACCATATATTTT CASTTLQGSGNTIYF
TRBJ1-5 few 13 . TRBV4-1 TGCGCCAGCAGCCATCCCCCAAATCAGCCCCAGCATTTT CASSHPPNQPQHF
TRBJ1-5 . 15 TRBD1 TRBV3-1/TRBV3-2 TGTGCCAGCAGCCTGGGACAGGGGGAAGTTCAGCCCCAGCATTTT CASSLGQGEVQPQHF
TRBJ1-2 . 15 . TRBV19 TGTGCCAGTAGTATCAGCGGGTATTCGAACTATGGCTACACCTTC CASSISGYSNYGYTF
TRBJ2-7 . 15 . TRBV28 TGTGCCAGCAGTTTTACTACCCCAGCAATCCACGAGCAGTACTTC CASSFTTPAIHEQYF
TRBJ2-7 . 15 TRBD2 TRBV2 TGTGCCAGCAGTGTCAGCGGGGGGGTCTCCTACGAGCAGTACTTC CASSVSGGVSYEQYF
TRBJ2-1 . 18 TRBD1 TRBV19 TGTGCCAGTAGTATAATTAGCATGGCAGGGGGCGCCCCGAATGAGCAGTTCTTC CASSIISMAGGAPNEQFF
TRBJ2-3 . 18 TRBD2 TRBV11-3 TGTGCCAGCAGCCCACGTGGAAGTAGCGGGGGCCCCAGAGATACGCAGTATTTT CASSPRGSSGGPRDTQYF
TRBJ1-1 once 13 TRBD1 TRBV6-5 TGTGCCAGCAGTCTTACAGGGGGCACTGAAGCTTTCTTT CASSLTGGTEAFF
TRBJ2-1 . 14 TRBD1 TRBV19 TGTGCCAGTCGGAACCAGGGGGACAACAATGAGCAGTTCTTC CASRNQGDNNEQFF
TRBJ2-1 . 15 . TRBV19 TGTGCCAGTAGTATAGCTCCTTCCTCCTACAATGAGCAGTTCTTC CASSIAPSSYNEQFF
TRBJ1-1 . 15 . TRBV5-6 TGTGCCAGCAGCTTTTTGGGGACACTGAACACTGAAGCTTTCTTT CASSFLGTLNTEAFF
TRBJ1-1 . 13 TRBD1 TRBV18 TGTGCCAGCTCACGGACAGGGTACACTGAAGCTTTCTTT CASSRTGYTEAFF
TRBJ2-1 . 12 . TRBV7-3 TGTGCCAGCAGCTTACAGGGCGGTGAGCAGTTCTTC CASSLQGGEQFF
TRBJ1-1 once 13 TRBD1 TRBV10-1 TGCGCCAGCAAAGGACAGGGTAGCACTGAAGCTTTCTTT CASKGQGSTEAFF
TRBJ2-1 . 17 TRBD2 TRBV4-3 TGCGCCAGCAGCCAAGATAGAACTAGCGGGCCCTACAATGAGCAGTTCTTC CASSQDRTSGPYNEQFF
TRBJ2-3 . 15 TRBD2 TRBV7-9 TGTGCCAGCAGCGCTAGCGGGAGAGGGCCAGATACGCAGTATTTT CASSASGRGPDTQYF
TRBJ2-5 . 14 TRBD2 TRBV10-2 TGCGCCAGCAGCCCCCAGCGGGGGAAAGAGACCCAGTACTTC CASSPQRGKETQYF
TRBJ2-3 . 14 TRBD2 TRBV30 TGTGCCTGGAGACTAGCGGGAGGCCCAGATACGCAGTATTTT CAWRLAGGPDTQYF
TRBJ2-5 once 13 . TRBV5-1 TGCGCCAGCAGCCCTAGCCAAGAAGAGACCCAGTACTTC CASSPSQEETQYF
TRBJ1-2 . 15 . TRBV9 TGTGCCAGCAGCGTAGGACCCAGGAGGGACTATGGCTACACCTTC CASSVGPRRDYGYTF
TRBJ2-5 . 17 TRBD2 TRBV27 TGTGCCAGCAGTTCCCGCCGACTAGCGGGTGACCAAGAGACCCAGTACTTC CASSSRRLAGDQETQYF
TRBJ1-3 . 14 TRBD1 TRBV11-2 TGTGCCAGCAGCGGCCGGGACAGGGGTAACACCATATATTTT CASSGRDRGNTIYF
TRBJ1-1 . 14 . TRBV5-1 TGCGCCAGCAGCTTTGGAGGAGGAAGCACTGAAGCTTTCTTT CASSFGGGSTEAFF
TRBJ1-1 . 14 TRBD1 TRBV28 TGTGCCAGCAGATCGGGACAGGCGAACACTGAAGCTTTCTTT CASRSGQANTEAFF
TRBJ2-5 . 14 . TRBV7-9 TGTGCCAGCAGCTTAGCAGGGGTAGTGGAGACCCAGTACTTC CASSLAGVVETQYF
TRBJ2-1 . 15 TRBD1 TRBV6-6 TGTGCCAGCAGTCCGCCGGGACAGGGGTACCATGAGCAGTTCTTC CASSPPGQGYHEQFF
TRBJ1-2 . 15 . TRBV2 TGTGCCAGCAGTGAAGAGGGCCGACGGGGCTATGGCTACACCTTC CASSEEGRRGYGYTF
TRBJ1-1 . 15 . TRBV2 TGTGCCAGCAGTGATACAGGGCTGTCGTACACTGAAGCTTTCTTT CASSDTGLSYTEAFF
TRBJ1-1 . 13 . TRBV6-5 TGTGCCAGCACCGCAGGCTTGAACACTGAAGCTTTCTTT CASTAGLNTEAFF
TRBJ2-7 . 18 . TRBV21-1 TGTGCCAGCAGCAAACGGAGCGGGGACAGGGGGCGCGTCTACGAGCAGTACTTC CASSKRSGDRGRVYEQYF
TRBJ2-2 . 16 TRBD2 TRBV19 TGTGCCAGTAGTATAGGGACTAGCGGGCTTACCGGGGAGCTGTTTTTT CASSIGTSGLTGELFF
TRBJ1-2 . 12 TRBD1 TRBV30 TGTGCCTGGGGAACAGGGGGCAGTGGCTACACCTTC CAWGTGGSGYTF
TRBJ1-2 . 16 TRBD1 TRBV6-2/TRBV6-3 TGTGCCAGCAGTTACGGGCAGGGGGCCACCTATCGGGGCTACACCTTC CASSYGQGATYRGYTF
TRBJ1-5 . 15 . TRBV6-1 TGTGCCAGCAGTGAAGGAGGGAGGAGCAATCAGCCCCAGCATTTT CASSEGGRSNQPQHF
TRBJ2-1 . 14 TRBD2 TRBV4-2 TGTGCCAGCAGCCTCGGGGGGGCGAACAATGAGCAGTTCTTC CASSLGGANNEQFF
TRBJ2-1 once 12 . TRBV19 TGTGCCAGTAGTATAGATCGCAGGGGGCAGTTCTTC CASSIDRRGQFF
TRBJ2-5 few 22 TRBD2 TRBV12-5 TGTGCTAGTGGCCTTAAACCGGGACTAGCGCTTTTAAGGAACACCGAGAGATGGTCCCAGTACTTC CASGLKPGLALLRNTERWSQYF
TRBJ1-2 . 13 TRBD1 TRBV7-2 TGTGCCAGCAGCCAGACAGGGGTCGGTGGCTACACCTTC CASSQTGVGGYTF
TRBJ2-7 . 13 . TRBV10-3 TGTGCCGGCTCTTTTGGGGGGACTTACGAGCAGTACTTC CAGSFGGTYEQYF
TRBJ1-1 . 15 . TRBV6-2/TRBV6-3 TGTGCCAGCAGACCTCAGGGTGGAAATTTCCCTGAAGCTTTCTTT CASRPQGGNFPEAFF
TRBJ2-3 . 14 . TRBV19 TGTGCCAGTAGCTTGGGGGCACTTCGAGATACGCAGTATTTT CASSLGALRDTQYF
TRBJ2-2 . 15 . TRBV5-1 TGCGCCAGCAGCTTTGGAGGAGCGGGTACCGGGGAGCTGTTTTTT CASSFGGAGTGELFF
TRBJ1-1 once 16 . TRBV5-1 TGCGCCAGCACCCCGGGAGTTGCGTTCCCGAACACTGAAGCTTTCTTT CASTPGVAFPNTEAFF
TRBJ2-1 once 14 TRBD2 TRBV27 TGTGCCAGCAGTCCCGGGACTAGCGGGAGGGAGCAGTTCTTC CASSPGTSGREQFF
TRBJ2-7 . 14 . TRBV11-2 TGTGCCAGCAGCCCGAAGGCAGGGTCCTACGAGCAGTACTTC CASSPKAGSYEQYF
TRBJ1-2 once 14 . TRBV6-5 TGTGCCAGCAGTTCCGTCCCGGGAAACTATGGCTACACCTTC CASSSVPGNYGYTF
TRBJ2-5 once 18 TRBD2 TRBV14 TGTGCCAGCAGCCAACCCGGGACTAGCGGGAGCATTTCAGAGACCCAGTACTTC CASSQPGTSGSISETQYF
TRBJ1-2 . 12 . TRBV10-2 TGCGCCAGCAGTGGAGGGACATTCGGCTACACCTTC CASSGGTFGYTF
TRBJ2-1 . 18 TRBD2 TRBV6-2/TRBV6-3 TGTGCCAGCAGTAAGCTGGCCCCGACGACTAGCGGATTCAATGTGCAGTTCTTC CASSKLAPTTSGFNVQFF
TRBJ1-2 once 15 . TRBV12-5 TGTGCTAGTGGTTTGGTACCGTTGGGGGGATATGGCTACACCTTC CASGLVPLGGYGYTF
TRBJ1-1 . 13 . TRBV7-9 TGTGCCAGCAGCAAACAGGTAACAGACCCGGCTTTCTTT CASSKQVTDPAFF
TRBJ1-1 . 18 . TRBV6-1 TGTGCCAGCAGTGAAGCGCACAGGGCGGGGGGGAAGCACACTGAAGCTTTCTTT CASSEAHRAGGKHTEAFF
TRBJ1-5 . 14 TRBD1 TRBV28 TGTGCCAGCAGGTCAGGGGGCCGGGATCAGCCCCAGCATTTT CASRSGGRDQPQHF
TRBJ2-2 . 14 . TRBV25-1 TGTGCCAGCAGTCCCGGGACAAACACCGGGGAGCTGTTTTTT CASSPGTNTGELFF
TRBJ1-4 . 12 . TRBV12-3/TRBV12-4 TGTGCCAGCAGTACACCCTTCAGTTCACTGTTTTTT CASSTPFSSLFF
TRBJ2-1 . 14 TRBD1 TRBV5-1 TGCGCCAGCAGCTGGACAGGGGGGAGCAATGAGCAGTTCTTC CASSWTGGSNEQFF